The rows below give T cell receptor beta chains drawn from one sample of a study of cytomegalovirus exposure and HLA in healthy donors. Sequencing was performed with immunoSEQ multiplex PCR; in TCRdb, only in-frame clones are kept and a portion is missing. The sample records 150,000 to 200,000 clones, around 80% being singletons. Material for sequencing was PBMCs. These receptors originate from a man in his forties or fifties in good health and CMV-seronegative. Both conserved end residues are trimmed from each CDR3.

>TRBV5-1
ASSPSEGGGHYEQY
>TRBV6-9
ASSRDSSYGYT
>TRBV27
ASRTGSYNSPLH
>TRBV6-5
ASSYSGRRDGEAF
>TRBV7-2
ASSSLATSSNSDTQY
>TRBV7-9
ASSLGGQGGNIQY
>TRBV5-1
ASSLRGTATDTQY
>TRBV4-1
ASSPRATGGLLYEQY
>TRBV7-2
ASSPRHAESRANVLT
>TRBV5-1
ASSPEGMNTEAF
>TRBV9
ASRGGRGQGYGYT
>TRBV11-2
ASSLSGYNTEAF
>TRBV6-5
ASSYLDREYRETQY
>TRBV27
ASSSNPSVADEQF
>TRBV9
ASSVTDAQGGPYEQY
>TRBV5-1
ASSFGVGANVLT
>TRBV5-6
ASSLGGGTGGNEQF
>TRBV5-1
ASSFRRGYEQY
>TRBV5-1
ASKGQYEQY
>TRBV27
ASSWAEEGEQF
>TRBV9
ASSPYGGGSTDTQY
>TRBV5-1
ASSPRGQGARNSPLH
>TRBV6-5
ASSLTGSYTDTQY
>TRBV7-9
ASSLGGVDEQY
>TRBV5-1
ASSHNGLAGRDTQY